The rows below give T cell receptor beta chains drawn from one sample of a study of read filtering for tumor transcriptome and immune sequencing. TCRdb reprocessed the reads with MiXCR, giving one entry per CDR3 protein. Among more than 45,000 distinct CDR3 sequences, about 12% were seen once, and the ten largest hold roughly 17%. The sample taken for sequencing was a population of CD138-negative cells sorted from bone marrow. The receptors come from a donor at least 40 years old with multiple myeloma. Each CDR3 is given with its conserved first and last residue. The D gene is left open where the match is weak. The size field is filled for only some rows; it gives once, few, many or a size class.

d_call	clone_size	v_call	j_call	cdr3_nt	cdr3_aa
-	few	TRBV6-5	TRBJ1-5	TGTGCCAGCAACCCGGGGCAGGGCCATCAGCCCCAGCATTTT	CASNPGQGHQPQHF
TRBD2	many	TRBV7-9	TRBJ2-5	TGTGCCAGCAGCCCTTGGACTAGCGGTTTGGAGACCCAGTACTTC	CASSPWTSGLETQYF
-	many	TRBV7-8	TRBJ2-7	TGTGCCAGCAGCTCCGAGTACGAGCAGTACTTC	CASSSEYEQYF
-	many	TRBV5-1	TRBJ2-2	TGCGCCAGCAGCTTGGTTCCACAGAACACCGGGGAGCTGTTTTTT	CASSLVPQNTGELFF
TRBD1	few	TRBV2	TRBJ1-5	TGTGCCGGCGCGGACAGGGCCAGCAATCAGCCCCAGCATTTT	CAGADRASNQPQHF
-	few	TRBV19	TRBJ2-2	TGTGCCAGTAGTATAGTCGGAGGTGCCGGGGAGCTGTTTTTT	CASSIVGGAGELFF
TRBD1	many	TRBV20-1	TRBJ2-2	TGCAGTGCTAGATCGGGACAGGGGATCGGGGAGCTGTTTTTT	CSARSGQGIGELFF
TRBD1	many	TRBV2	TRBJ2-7	TGTGCCAGCAGCGAAAACAGGGGGCTATTCTACGAGCAGTACTTC	CASSENRGLFYEQYF
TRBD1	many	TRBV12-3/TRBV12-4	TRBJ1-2	TGTGCCAGCAGCTATCGAGACGACAGGGGCAGCTACACCTTC	CASSYRDDRGSYTF
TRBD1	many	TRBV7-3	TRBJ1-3	TGTGCCAGCAGCCTCTCCCCACAGGGGGCAGGTGGAAACACCATATATTTT	CASSLSPQGAGGNTIYF
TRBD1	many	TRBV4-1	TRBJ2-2	TGCGCCAGCAGCCATACCGGGACAGTTTTTGGAGGGGAGCTGTTTTTT	CASSHTGTVFGGELFF
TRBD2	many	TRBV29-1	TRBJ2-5	TGCAGCGCCCGTTCGGGGGGTCAAGAGACCCAGTACTTC	CSARSGGQETQYF
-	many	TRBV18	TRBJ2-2	TGTGCCAGCTCACCAATCGGTCAGGAAGGGACCGGGGAGCTGTTTTTT	CASSPIGQEGTGELFF
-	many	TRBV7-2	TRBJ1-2	TGTGCCAGCAGCCCAGGACCGACCCGCTATGGCTACACCTTC	CASSPGPTRYGYTF
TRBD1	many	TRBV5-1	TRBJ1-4	TGCGCCAGCAGCTTGGGGACAGGGATCATGGATGAAAAACTGTTTTTT	CASSLGTGIMDEKLFF
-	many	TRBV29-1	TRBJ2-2	TGCAGCGTTCCGGGGGCTAACACCGGGGAGCTGTTTTTT	CSVPGANTGELFF
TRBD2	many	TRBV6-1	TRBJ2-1	TGTGCCAGCAGTGAAAGGGCTAGCGGGGGTCTTAGGGATGAGCAGTTCTTC	CASSERASGGLRDEQFF
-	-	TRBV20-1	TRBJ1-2	TGCAGTGCTAGCGCCCGGGGCGCGGGCTACACCTTC	CSASARGAGYTF
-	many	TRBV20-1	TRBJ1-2	TGCAGTGCTAGAGATTCAGGCAACTATGGCTACACCTTC	CSARDSGNYGYTF
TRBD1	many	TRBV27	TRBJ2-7	TGTGCCAGCAGGGGACAGGGGGCCTACGAGCAGTACTTC	CASRGQGAYEQYF
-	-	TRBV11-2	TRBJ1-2	TGTGCCAGCAGCTTAGCAGCAACCTATGGCTACACCTTC	CASSLAATYGYTF
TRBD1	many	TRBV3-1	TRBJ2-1	TGTGCCAGCAGCCTGGGGTTCGACAGGGTTGGGTACAATGAGCAGTTCTTC	CASSLGFDRVGYNEQFF
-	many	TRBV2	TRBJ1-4	TGTGCCAGCAGCAACAGTGTTACTAATGAAAAACTGTTTTTT	CASSNSVTNEKLFF
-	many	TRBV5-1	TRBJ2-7	TGCGCCAGCAGCTTGGATCTAGGGACCTCCTACGAGCAGTACTTC	CASSLDLGTSYEQYF
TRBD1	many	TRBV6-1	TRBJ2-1	TGTGCCAGCATGAGGGACAGGGACAACAATGAGCAGTTCTTC	CASMRDRDNNEQFF
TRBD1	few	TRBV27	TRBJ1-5	TGTGCCAGCAGTTCATGGACAGGGGGCAGGAGCAATCAGCCCCAGCATTTT	CASSSWTGGRSNQPQHF
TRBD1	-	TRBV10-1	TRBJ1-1	TGCGCCAGCCGGGACAGGGAGGGCACTGAAGCCCTCTTT	CASRDREGTEALF
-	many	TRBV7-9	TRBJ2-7	TGTGCCAGCAGCCCCTCCCTGGGCAGGGGCCACTCCTACGAGCAGTACTTC	CASSPSLGRGHSYEQYF
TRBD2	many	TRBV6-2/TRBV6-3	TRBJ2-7	TGTGCCAGCAGTGAGACTAGCGGGGGCCGGGGCGAGCAGTACTTC	CASSETSGGRGEQYF
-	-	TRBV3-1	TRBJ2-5	TGTGCCAGCAGCCGAGCCGGGACTCCGGTAGAGACCCAGTACTTC	CASSRAGTPVETQYF
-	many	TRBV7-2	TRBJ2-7	TGTGCCAGCAGCTTAGCGGGGCCCAATAGGGGCTACGAGCAGTACTTC	CASSLAGPNRGYEQYF
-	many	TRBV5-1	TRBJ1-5	TGCGCCAGCAGGGAGGGTCGGGATCAGCCCCAGCATTTT	CASREGRDQPQHF
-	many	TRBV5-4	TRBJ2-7	TGTGCCAGCAGCTTGTCGGGGACGGGAAGCTCCTACGAGCAGTACTTC	CASSLSGTGSSYEQYF
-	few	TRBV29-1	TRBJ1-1	TGCAGCGTACTGGACGGCACGCACTACACTGAAGCTTTCTTT	CSVLDGTHYTEAFF